This TCR beta chain emerged from a study of vaccination and CD4 T cells after COVID-19. Germline V gene data show CDR1 as SGHVS and CDR2 as FQNEAQ. V lost 3 bases and J lost 0, with 6 bases in between. CDR3 length: 15 residues. Indicated treatment: roughly nine-day PBMC culture with coronavirus spike peptide pools or control peptides (ViraFEST assay). Gathered ahead of the COVID-19 pandemic (2011-2018) were the CD4+ T cells of the unexposed donor. Cultured CD4+ T cell DNA was sequenced using the Oncomine TCR Beta short-read assay. After culture, CD4+ T cells served as the source for genomic DNA extraction. TCRdb reanalysed the PCR reads using MiXCR and keeps one entry per CDR3 protein. The sample yields several thousand distinct CDR3 sequences, around 38% seen once. This clonotype has a handful of counts. Its antigen remains unknown.

The V call is TRBV7-8, the J call TRBJ1-6, with D unresolved. The sequence came from a human donor in good health. The sequenced sample consisted of CD4+ T cells from blood, cultured in vitro. In DNA form, the CDR3 reads TGTGCCAGCAGCTTGTCGAGCTCCTATAATTCACCCCTCCACTTT. Encoded protein: CASSLSSSYNSPLHF.